The 14 T cell receptor beta chains reported below all come from one sample, sequenced in a study of control samples from healthy donors and cancer patients (dated by TCRdb to between 2020 and 2021). The method was the immunoSEQ multiplex PCR assay. TCRdb holds this immuneACCESS table with in-frame rearrangements only. Some clones are missing; in checked studies, unresolved V genes explain under half, and the rest has no known cause. The sample table holds 90,000 or so clones, of which roughly 80% were seen once. The ten top clones hold approximately 19% of the sample. Sequencing input: blood. The source of these receptors is a man aged 25 to 40 in good health.

Written as DNA, the CDR3 is TGTGCCAGCTCACCGGGGACAGTAGGAAACACCATATATTTT. Its protein product is CASSPGTVGNTIYF. This rearrangement joins TRBV18 to TRBJ1-3; 7 bases align to TRBD1. V lost 3 bases to trimming and J lost 4 bases; unmatched junction nucleotides: 3. This CDR3 region has 14 residues. Germline CDR1 reads KGHSH; CDR2 reads LQKENI.

The rearrangement links TRBV5-1 to TRBJ2-5; no firm D call. CDR1 is SGHRS, CDR2 YFSETQ, per germline. Trimming removed 4 bases at V and 1 base at J, with 17 bases between. This CDR3 is built from 16 residues. This CDR3 is CASSDPSGTLQETQYF. CDR3 bases: TGCGCCAGCAGCGACCCGTCAGGAACTCTCCAAGAGACCCAGTACTTC.

This clone appeared a single time. This sequence joins TRBV6-5 and TRBJ1-2, with D possibly TRBD1 on 5 matching bases. The CDR3 length is 14 residues. CDR1 is MNHEY and CDR2 is SVGAGI in the germline V gene. The V gene lost 6 bases and the J gene lost 5 bases, with 16 bases spanning the gap. CDR3 sequence (DNA): TGTGCCAGCAGCCCCTCGGGGACGGAATATGGCTACACCTTC. Amino acids: CASSPSGTEYGYTF.

V is TRBV6-1 and J is TRBJ1-2; D is uncertain. CDR1 is MNHNS and CDR2 is SASEGT in the germline V gene. CDR3 length: 11 residues. V dropped 2 bases and J dropped 8 bases, with 6 bases sitting between them. The CDR3, as DNA: TGTGCCAGCAGTGAAACACACGGCTACACCTTC. Amino acids: CASSETHGYTF.

The J gene is TRBJ2-4, the V gene TRBV5-1; D might be TRBD1 (7 bases). This CDR3 has 14 amino acids. V was cut by 0 bases and J by 7 bases, with 11 bases left in between. CDR1 and CDR2 from the germline V gene are SGHRS and YFSETQ. The DNA for the CDR3 is TGCGCCAGCAGCTTGGGGGACAGCGGGAACATTCAGTACTTC. It encodes CASSLGDSGNIQYF.

The chain uses TRBV5-6 and TRBJ2-2; D assignment may be TRBD1 or TRBD2 (5 bases each). CDR3 length equals 15 residues. V lost 1 base, J lost 3 bases, and 10 bases lay in between. CDR1 and CDR2 (germline): SGHDT, YYEEEE. The CDR3 sequence is CASSLRGHYTGELFF. CDR3 coding DNA: TGTGCCAGCAGCTTGCGGGGCCACTACACCGGGGAGCTGTTTTTT.

This clone was seen just once. The same CDR3 also results from other DNA sequences found in this sample. The V call is TRBV3-1 (or the pseudogene TRBV3-2), the J call TRBJ2-7; D gene uncertain. This CDR3 contains 11 residues. Trimming took off 2 bases at V and 4 bases at J, with 3 bases between the two ends. The germline V gene has CDR1 LGHDT and CDR2 YNNKEL (reference sequence). The CDR3 DNA reads TGTGCCAGCAGCCAAAATTACGAGCAGTACTTC. Translated, it gives CASSQNYEQYF.

The chain is built from TRBV14 and TRBJ1-1; TRBD1 agrees at 8 bases. CDR1 SGHDN and CDR2 FVKESK come from the germline V gene. CDR3 length: 15 residues. V trimming: 4 bases; J trimming: 7 bases; junction bases outside the gene matches: 11. The CDR3 sequence: CASSLQGGFRVEAFF. The CDR3 region has the DNA TGTGCCAGCAGCCTACAGGGGGGTTTTCGGGTTGAAGCTTTCTTT.

This chain links TRBV11-2 with TRBJ2-7; D is possibly TRBD2 (6 bases). Germline V gene sequence: CDR1 SGHAT, CDR2 FQNNGV. The length of the CDR3 is 15 residues. V dropped 3 bases and J dropped 2 bases, with 14 bases sitting between them. CDR3 DNA sequence: TGTGCCAGCAGCTTTTGGCGGGGTAAGCCCTACGAGCAGTACTTC. Translated: CASSFWRGKPYEQYF.

The V and J genes are TRBV2 and TRBJ1-1, with D hard to call. Germline V lookup: CDR1 SNHLY, CDR2 FYNNEI. Trimming stripped 4 bases from V and 5 bases from J, with 11 bases between. The CDR3 totals 13 residues. CDR3 amino acids: CASSARLGTEAFF. The CDR3 nucleotides read TGTGCCAGCAGTGCCAGACTGGGGACTGAAGCTTTCTTT. Filled out from reference TRBV2 and TRBJ1-1, the complete variable domain reads EPEVTQTPSHQVTQMGQEVILRCVPISNHLYFYWYRQILGQKVEFLVSFYNNEISEKSEIFDDQFSVERPDGSNFTLKIRSTKLEDSAMYFCASSARLGTEAFFGQGTRLTVV.

The chain links TRBV7-3 to TRBJ2-7, with D unresolved. Trimming took off 1 base at V and 2 bases at J, with 9 bases between the two ends. The CDR3 totals 14 residues. The germline gives CDR1 SGHTA, CDR2 FQGTGA. CDR3 in amino acids: CASSLNPGPYEQYF. The CDR3, as DNA: TGTGCCAGCAGCTTAAATCCAGGACCCTACGAGCAGTACTTC. Complete variable domain (other parts from reference TRBV7-3 and TRBJ2-7): GAGVSQTPSNKVTEKGKYVELRCDPISGHTALYWYRQSLGQGPEFLIYFQGTGAADDSGLPNDRFFAVRPEGSVSTLKIQRTERGDSAVYLCASSLNPGPYEQYFGPGTRLTVT.

Only a few counts were recorded for this clone. The rearrangement uses TRBV5-6 and TRBJ2-7; D is undetermined. The CDR3 runs 15 residues. Between the trimmed V and J ends, which lost 5 bases and 5 bases, there was a span of 20 bases. The germline CDR1 and CDR2 sequences are SGHDT and YYEEEE. Here the CDR3 DNA reads TGTGCCAGCAGTTCCCCGACACCTAAGGATCACGAGCAGTACTTC. Protein product: CASSSPTPKDHEQYF.

The chain links TRBV7-8 to TRBJ2-2; D gene unclear. This CDR3 is built from 12 residues. Germline CDR1 is SGHVS and CDR2 is FQNEAQ. Trimming shortened V by 0 bases and J by 6 bases, and 2 bases separated the two germline ends. The CDR3 nucleotides are TGTGCCAGCAGCTTAGCGGCCGGGGAGCTGTTTTTT. Its protein is CASSLAAGELFF.

V usage is TRBV7-3 and J usage is TRBJ2-3, with 9 bases fitting TRBD2. J gave up 6 bases and V 5 bases, and 6 bases lay outside the gene matches. Germline CDR1 reads SGHTA; CDR2 reads FQGTGA. This CDR3 spans 14 amino acids. The CDR3 is CASSLSGGGDTQYF. DNA for the CDR3: TGTGCCAGCAGCCTTAGCGGGGGAGGGGATACGCAGTATTTT.